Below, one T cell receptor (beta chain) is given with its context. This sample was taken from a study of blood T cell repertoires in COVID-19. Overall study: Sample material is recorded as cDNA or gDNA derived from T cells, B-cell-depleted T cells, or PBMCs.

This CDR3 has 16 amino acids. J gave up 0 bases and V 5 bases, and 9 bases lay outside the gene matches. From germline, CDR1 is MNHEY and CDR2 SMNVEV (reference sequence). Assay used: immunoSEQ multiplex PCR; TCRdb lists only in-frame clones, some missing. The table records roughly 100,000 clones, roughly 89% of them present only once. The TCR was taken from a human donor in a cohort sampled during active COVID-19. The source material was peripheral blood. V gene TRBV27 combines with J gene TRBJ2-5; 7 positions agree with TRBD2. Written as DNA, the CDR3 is TGTGCCAGCAGTCGGGCTAGCGGCTGGTACCAAGAGACCCAGTACTTC. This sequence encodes CASSRASGWYQETQYF.